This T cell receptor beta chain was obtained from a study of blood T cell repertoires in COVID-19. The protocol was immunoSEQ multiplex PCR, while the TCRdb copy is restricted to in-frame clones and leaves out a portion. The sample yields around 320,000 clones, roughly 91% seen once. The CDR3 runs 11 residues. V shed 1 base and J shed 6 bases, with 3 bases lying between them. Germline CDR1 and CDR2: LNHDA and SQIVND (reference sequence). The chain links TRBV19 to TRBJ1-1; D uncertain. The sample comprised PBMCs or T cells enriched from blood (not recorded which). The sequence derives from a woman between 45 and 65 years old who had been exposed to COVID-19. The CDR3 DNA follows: TGTGCCAGTAGTATAGCGGCTGAAGCTTTCTTT. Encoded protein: CASSIAAEAFF.